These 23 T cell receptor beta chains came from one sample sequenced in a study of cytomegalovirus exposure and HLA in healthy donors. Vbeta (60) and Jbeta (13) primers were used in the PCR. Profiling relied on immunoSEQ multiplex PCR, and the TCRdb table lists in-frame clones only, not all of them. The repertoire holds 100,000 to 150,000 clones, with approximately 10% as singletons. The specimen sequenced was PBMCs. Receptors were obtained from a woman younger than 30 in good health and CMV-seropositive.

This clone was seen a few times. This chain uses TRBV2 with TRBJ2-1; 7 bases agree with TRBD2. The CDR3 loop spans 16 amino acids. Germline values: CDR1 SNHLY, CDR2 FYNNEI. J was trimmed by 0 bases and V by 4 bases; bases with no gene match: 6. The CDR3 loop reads CASSASAGDSYNEQFF. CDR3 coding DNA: TGTGCCAGCAGTGCCTCTGCGGGAGACTCCTACAATGAGCAGTTCTTC. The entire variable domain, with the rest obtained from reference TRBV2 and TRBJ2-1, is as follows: EPEVTQTPSHQVTQMGQEVILRCVPISNHLYFYWYRQILGQKVEFLVSFYNNEISEKSEIFDDQFSVERPDGSNFTLKIRSTKLEDSAMYFCASSASAGDSYNEQFFGPGTRLTVL.

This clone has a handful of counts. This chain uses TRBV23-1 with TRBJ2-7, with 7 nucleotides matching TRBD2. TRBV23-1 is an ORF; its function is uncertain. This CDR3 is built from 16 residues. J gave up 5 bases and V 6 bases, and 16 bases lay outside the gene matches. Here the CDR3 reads CASSHPLTGGGDEQYF. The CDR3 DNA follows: TGCGCCAGCAGCCACCCCCTTACGGGAGGTGGCGACGAGCAGTACTTC.

CDR3 sequence reads: CASSLIGDEQFF. CDR3 DNA: TGTGCCAGCAGCTTAATCGGGGATGAGCAGTTCTTC. The rearrangement joins TRBV7-6 to TRBJ2-1; a weak D match, TRBD2 (5 bases). Between the trimmed V and J ends, which lost 2 bases and 8 bases, there was a span of 7 bases. CDR1 and CDR2 from the germline V gene are SGHVS and FNYEAQ. This CDR3 spans 12 amino acids.

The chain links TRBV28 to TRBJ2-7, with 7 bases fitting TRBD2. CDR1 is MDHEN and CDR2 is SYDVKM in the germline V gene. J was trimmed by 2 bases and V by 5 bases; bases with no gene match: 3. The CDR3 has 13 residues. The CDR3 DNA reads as TGTGCCAGCAGTCTAGCGGACACCTACGAGCAGTACTTC. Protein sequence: CASSLADTYEQYF.

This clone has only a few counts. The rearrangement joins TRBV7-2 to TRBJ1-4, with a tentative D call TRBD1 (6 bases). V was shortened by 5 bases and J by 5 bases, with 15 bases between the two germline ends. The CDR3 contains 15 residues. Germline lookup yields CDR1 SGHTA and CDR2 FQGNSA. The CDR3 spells CASSPQGRGNEKLFF. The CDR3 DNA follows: TGTGCCAGCAGCCCACAGGGCCGGGGAAATGAAAAACTGTTTTTT.

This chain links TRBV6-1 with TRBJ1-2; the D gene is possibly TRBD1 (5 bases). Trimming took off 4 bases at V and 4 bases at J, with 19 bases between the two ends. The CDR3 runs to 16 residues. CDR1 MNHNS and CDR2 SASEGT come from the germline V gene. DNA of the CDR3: TGTGCCAGCAGTGCCCAACCTACCGTAAGGGGCTATGGCTACACCTTC. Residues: CASSAQPTVRGYGYTF.

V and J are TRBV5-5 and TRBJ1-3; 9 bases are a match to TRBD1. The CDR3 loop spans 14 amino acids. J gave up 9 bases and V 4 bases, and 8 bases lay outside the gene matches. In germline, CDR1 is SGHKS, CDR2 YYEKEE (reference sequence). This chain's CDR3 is CASSHRDRAPTIYF. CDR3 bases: TGTGCCAGCAGCCACCGGGACAGGGCCCCCACCATATATTTT.

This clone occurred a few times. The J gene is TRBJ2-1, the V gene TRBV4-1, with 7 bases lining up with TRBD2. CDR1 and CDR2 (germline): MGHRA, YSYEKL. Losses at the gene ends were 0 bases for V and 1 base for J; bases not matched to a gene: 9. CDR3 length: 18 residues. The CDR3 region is CASSQDRKTSWSYNEQFF. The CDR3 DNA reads TGCGCCAGCAGCCAAGATCGCAAGACTAGCTGGTCCTACAATGAGCAGTTCTTC.

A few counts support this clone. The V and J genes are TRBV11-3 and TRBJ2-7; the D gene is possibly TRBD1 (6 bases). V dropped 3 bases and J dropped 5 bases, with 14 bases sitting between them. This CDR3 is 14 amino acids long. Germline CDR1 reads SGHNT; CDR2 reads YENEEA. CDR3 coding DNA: TGTGCCAGCAGCTTTGGGCAGGGGATCGACGAGCAGTACTTC. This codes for CASSFGQGIDEQYF.

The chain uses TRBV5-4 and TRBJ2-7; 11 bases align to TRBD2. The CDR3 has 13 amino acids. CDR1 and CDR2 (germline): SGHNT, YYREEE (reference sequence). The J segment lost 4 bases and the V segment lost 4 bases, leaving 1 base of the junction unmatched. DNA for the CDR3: TGTGCCAGCAGCGTAGCGGGAGGGTACGAGCAGTACTTC. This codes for CASSVAGGYEQYF.

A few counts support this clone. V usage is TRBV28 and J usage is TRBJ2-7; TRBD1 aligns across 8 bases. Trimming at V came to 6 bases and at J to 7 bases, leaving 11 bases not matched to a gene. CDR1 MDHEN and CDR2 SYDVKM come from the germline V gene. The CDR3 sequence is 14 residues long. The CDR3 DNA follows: TGTGCCAGCAGACCAGCGACAGGGGTGCGGGAGCAGTACTTC. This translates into CASRPATGVREQYF.

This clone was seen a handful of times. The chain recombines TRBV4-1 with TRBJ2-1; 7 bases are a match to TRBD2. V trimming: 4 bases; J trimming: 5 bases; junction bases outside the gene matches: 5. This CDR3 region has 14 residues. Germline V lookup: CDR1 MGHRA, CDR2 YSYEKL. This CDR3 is CASSLEAGNNEQFF. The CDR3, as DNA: TGCGCCAGCAGCCTTGAAGCGGGGAACAATGAGCAGTTCTTC.

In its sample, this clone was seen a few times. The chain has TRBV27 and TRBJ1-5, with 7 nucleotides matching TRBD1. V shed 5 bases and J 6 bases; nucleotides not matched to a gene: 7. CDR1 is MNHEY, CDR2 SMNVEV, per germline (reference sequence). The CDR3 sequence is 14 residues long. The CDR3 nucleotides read TGTGCCAGCAGTGCCCAGGGGGAGGTTCAGCCCCAGCATTTT. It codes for CASSAQGEVQPQHF.

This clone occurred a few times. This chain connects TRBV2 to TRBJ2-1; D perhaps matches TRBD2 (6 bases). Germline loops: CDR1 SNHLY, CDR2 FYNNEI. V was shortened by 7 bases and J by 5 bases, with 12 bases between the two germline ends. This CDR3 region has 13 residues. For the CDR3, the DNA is TGTGCCAGCACGGGAGCTGTCGACAATGAGCAGTTCTTC. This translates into CASTGAVDNEQFF.

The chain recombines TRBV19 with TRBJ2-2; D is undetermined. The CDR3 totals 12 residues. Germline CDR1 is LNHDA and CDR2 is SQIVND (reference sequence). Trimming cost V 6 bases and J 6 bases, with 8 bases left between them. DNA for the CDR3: TGTGCCAGTAGCCCCCGGGCCGGGGAGCTGTTTTTT. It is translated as CASSPRAGELFF.

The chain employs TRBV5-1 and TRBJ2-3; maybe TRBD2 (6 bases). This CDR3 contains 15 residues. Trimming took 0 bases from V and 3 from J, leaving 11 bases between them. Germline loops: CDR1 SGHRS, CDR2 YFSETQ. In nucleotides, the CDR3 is TGCGCCAGCAGCTTGGCAGGGAGGTTGACAGATACGCAGTATTTT. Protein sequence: CASSLAGRLTDTQYF.

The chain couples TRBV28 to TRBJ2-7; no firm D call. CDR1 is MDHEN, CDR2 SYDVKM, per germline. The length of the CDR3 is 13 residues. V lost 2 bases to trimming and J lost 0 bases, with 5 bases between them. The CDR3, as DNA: TGTGCCAGCAGTTTAGAGATCTCCTACGAGCAGTACTTC. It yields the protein CASSLEISYEQYF.

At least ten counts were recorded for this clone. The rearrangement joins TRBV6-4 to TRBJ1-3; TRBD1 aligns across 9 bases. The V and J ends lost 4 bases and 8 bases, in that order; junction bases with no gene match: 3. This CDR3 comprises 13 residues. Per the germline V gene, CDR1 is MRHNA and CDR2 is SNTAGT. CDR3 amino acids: CASSVQGADTIYF. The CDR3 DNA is TGTGCCAGCAGTGTACAGGGGGCAGACACCATATATTTT.

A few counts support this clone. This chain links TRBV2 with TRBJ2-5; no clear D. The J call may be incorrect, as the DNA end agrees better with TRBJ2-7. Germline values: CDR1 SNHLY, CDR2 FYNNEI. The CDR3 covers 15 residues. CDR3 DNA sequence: TGTGCCAGCAGTGATTCCCTGGGCCGTTCCTACGAGCAGTACTTC. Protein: CASSDSLGRSYEQYF.

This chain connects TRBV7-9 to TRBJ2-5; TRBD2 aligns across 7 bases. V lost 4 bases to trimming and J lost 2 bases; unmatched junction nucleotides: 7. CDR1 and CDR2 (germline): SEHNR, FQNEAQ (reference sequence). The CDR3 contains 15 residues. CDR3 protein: CASSSLGGRQETQYF. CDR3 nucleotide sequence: TGTGCCAGCAGCTCCCTAGGCGGGAGACAAGAGACCCAGTACTTC. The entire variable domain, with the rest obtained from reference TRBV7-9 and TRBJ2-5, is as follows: DTGVSQNPRHKITKRGQNVTFRCDPISEHNRLYWYRQTLGQGPEFLTYFQNEAQLEKSRLLSDRFSAERPKGSFSTLEIQRTEQGDSAMYLCASSSLGGRQETQYFGPGTRLLVL.

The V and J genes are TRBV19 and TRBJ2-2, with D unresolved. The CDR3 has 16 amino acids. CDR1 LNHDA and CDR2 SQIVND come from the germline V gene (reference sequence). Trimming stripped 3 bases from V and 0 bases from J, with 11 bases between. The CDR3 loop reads CASSIHRVTNTGELFF. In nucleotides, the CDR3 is TGTGCCAGTAGTATTCACCGAGTTACGAACACCGGGGAGCTGTTTTTT.

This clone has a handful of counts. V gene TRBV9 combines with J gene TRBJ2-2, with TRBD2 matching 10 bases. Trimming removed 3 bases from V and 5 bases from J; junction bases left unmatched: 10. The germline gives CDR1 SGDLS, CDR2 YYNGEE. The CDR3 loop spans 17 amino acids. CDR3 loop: CASSGLKAGGRTGELFF. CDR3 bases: TGTGCCAGCAGCGGACTAAAAGCGGGAGGGCGGACCGGGGAGCTGTTTTTT. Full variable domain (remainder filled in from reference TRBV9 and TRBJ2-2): DSGVTQTPKHLITATGQRVTLRCSPRSGDLSVYWYQQSLDQGLQFLIQYYNGEERAKGNILERFSAQQFPDLHSELNLSSLELGDSALYFCASSGLKAGGRTGELFFGEGSRLTVL.

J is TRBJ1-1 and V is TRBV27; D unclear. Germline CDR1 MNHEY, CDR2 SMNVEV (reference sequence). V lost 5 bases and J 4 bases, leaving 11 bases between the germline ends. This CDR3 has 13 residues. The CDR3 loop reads CASSPSVSTEAFF. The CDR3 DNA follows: TGTGCCAGCAGTCCGAGCGTGTCCACTGAAGCTTTCTTT.